The present entry profiles one TCR beta chain with its context. Some clones are missing from TCRdb's copy, which holds only in-frame ones; the method was immunoSEQ multiplex PCR. The sample carries 85,000 to 90,000 clones, 90% to 95% recorded once. V lost 0 bases and J lost 4; bases outside the gene matches: 19. This CDR3 region has 20 residues. CDR1 LGHNA and CDR2 YNFKEQ come from the germline V gene. The sample originates from a study of T cell changes during pregnancy in multiple sclerosis. The specimen was peripheral blood, collected after pregnancy. V gene TRBV4-2 combines with J gene TRBJ2-5; 8 bases line up with TRBD2. This receptor was identified in a female donor in good health, enrolled as a control in a pregnancy study. Written as DNA, the CDR3 is TGTGCCAGCAGCCAAGATCGTGTGGGTAGCGGGGTGCTTAGAAGAGAGACCCAGTACTTC. Residues: CASSQDRVGSGVLRRETQYF.